The entry that follows covers one TCR beta chain sequence. After 5'RACE with constant-segment primers, TCR alpha and TCR beta cDNA libraries carrying sample barcodes and UMIs were obtained. TCRdb re-analysed the 5' RACE reads in MiXCR, keeping a single row per CDR3 protein. Counted here are 200,000 or so distinct CDR3 sequences, about 16% occurring once; the ten biggest clones make up around 2.4%. The data were taken from a study of T-cell memory formation after mild COVID-19. Germline V gives CDR1 SEHNR, CDR2 FQNEAQ (reference sequence). The CDR3 length is 15 residues. The V gene lost 5 bases and the J gene lost 4 bases, with 15 bases spanning the gap.

This clonotype originated in an adult woman who had mild COVID-19 (a few samples of this study predate the infection). Cell type and time point are not known. The V call is TRBV7-9, the J call TRBJ1-3; D perhaps matches TRBD1 (6 bases). The sample was PBMCs or a T cell subset sorted from them (not recorded which). CDR3 in DNA: TGTGCCAGCAGCCCCACTACAGGGTTGGGAAACACCATATATTTT. Protein product: CASSPTTGLGNTIYF.